This T cell receptor beta chain is drawn from a study of blood T cells in healthy people across ages. Study-wide results and limits: Conclusively comparing naive with antigen-experienced cells was impossible with unsorted PBMCs.

Healthy individuals of Caucasian origin from Russia, aged roughly 6 to 100, served as donors. It was with a sample-barcoded 5' primer and a J-beta primer mix that a second PCR of roughly 6 to 11 cycles was run. Every molecule of cDNA carried a tag from a template-switch adaptor with 12 random nucleotides. Using its own MiXCR run on the 5' RACE reads, TCRdb lists one record per CDR3 protein. There are 950,000 to 1,200,000 distinct CDR3 sequences in the sample; 35% to 40% occur only once, and about 12% lies in the top ten. The CDR3 sequence is 12 residues long. The V and J ends lost 5 bases and 6 bases respectively, with 13 bases between them. From germline, CDR1 is DFQATT and CDR2 SNEGSKA (reference sequence). A remark on this clonotype: What it binds is unknown.

The rearrangement joins TRBV20-1 to TRBJ1-2, with no clear D. The TCR sequence derives from a man between 18 and 35 years old in good health. Sequencing was performed on blood. The CDR3 protein is CSAPTEGDGYTF. The CDR3 DNA is TGCAGTGCTCCGACGGAGGGAGATGGCTACACCTTC.